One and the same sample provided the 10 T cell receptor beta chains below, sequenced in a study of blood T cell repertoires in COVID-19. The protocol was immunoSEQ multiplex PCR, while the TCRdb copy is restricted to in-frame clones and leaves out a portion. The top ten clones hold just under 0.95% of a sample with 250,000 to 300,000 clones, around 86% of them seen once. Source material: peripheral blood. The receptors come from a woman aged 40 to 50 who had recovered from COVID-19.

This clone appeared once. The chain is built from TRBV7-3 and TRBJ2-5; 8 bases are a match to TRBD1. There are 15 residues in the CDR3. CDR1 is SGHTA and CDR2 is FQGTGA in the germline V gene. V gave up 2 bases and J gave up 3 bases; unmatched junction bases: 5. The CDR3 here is CASSLGGQGEETQYF. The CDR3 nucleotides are TGTGCCAGCAGCTTAGGTGGACAGGGAGAAGAGACCCAGTACTTC.

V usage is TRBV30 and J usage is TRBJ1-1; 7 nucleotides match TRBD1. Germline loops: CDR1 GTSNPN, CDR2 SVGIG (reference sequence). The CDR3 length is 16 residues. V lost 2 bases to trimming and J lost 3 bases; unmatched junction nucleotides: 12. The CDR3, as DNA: TGTGCCTGGAGTAAGAGGCAGACAGGGAAGGACACTGAAGCTTTCTTT. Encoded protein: CAWSKRQTGKDTEAFF. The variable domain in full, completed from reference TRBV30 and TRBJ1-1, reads SQTIHQWPATLVQPVGSPLSLECTVEGTSNPNLYWYRQAAGRGLQLLFYSVGIGQISSEVPQNLSASRPQDRQFILSSKKLLLSDSGFYLCAWSKRQTGKDTEAFFGQGTRLTVV.

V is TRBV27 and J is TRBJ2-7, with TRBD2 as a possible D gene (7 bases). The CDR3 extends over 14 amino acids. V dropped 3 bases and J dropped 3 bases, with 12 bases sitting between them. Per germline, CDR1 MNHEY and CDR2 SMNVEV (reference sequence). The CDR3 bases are TGTGCCAGCAGTTTGGCCGGGGGGCACTACGAGCAGTACTTC. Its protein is CASSLAGGHYEQYF.

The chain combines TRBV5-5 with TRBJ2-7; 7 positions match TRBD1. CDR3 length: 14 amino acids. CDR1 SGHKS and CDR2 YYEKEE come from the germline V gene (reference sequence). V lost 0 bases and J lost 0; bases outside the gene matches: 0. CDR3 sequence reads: CASSLAGGSYEQYF. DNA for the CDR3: TGTGCCAGCAGCTTGGCAGGGGGCTCCTACGAGCAGTACTTC.

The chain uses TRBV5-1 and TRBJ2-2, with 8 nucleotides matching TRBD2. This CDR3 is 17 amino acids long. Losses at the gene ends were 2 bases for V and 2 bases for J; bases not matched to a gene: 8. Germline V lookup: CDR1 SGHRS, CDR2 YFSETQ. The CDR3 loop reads CASSLLPAGVNTGELFF. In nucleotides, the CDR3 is TGCGCCAGCAGCTTACTCCCAGCGGGAGTAAACACCGGGGAGCTGTTTTTT. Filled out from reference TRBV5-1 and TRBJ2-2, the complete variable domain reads KAGVTQTPRYLIKTRGQQVTLSCSPISGHRSVSWYQQTPGQGLQFLFEYFSETQRNKGNFPGRFSGRQFSNSRSEMNVSTLELGDSALYLCASSLLPAGVNTGELFFGEGSRLTVL.

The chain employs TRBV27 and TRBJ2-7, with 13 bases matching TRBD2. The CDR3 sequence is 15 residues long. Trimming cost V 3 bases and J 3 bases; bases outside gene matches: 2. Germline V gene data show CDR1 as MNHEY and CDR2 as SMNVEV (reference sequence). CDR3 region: CASSFGTSGIYEQYF. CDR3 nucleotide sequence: TGTGCCAGCAGTTTTGGGACTAGCGGGATCTACGAGCAGTACTTC.

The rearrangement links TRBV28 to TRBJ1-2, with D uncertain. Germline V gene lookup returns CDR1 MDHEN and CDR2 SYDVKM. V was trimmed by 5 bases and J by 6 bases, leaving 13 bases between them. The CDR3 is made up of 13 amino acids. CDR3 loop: CASSTIHSNGYTF. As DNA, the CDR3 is TGTGCCAGCAGTACTATTCATTCTAATGGCTACACCTTC.

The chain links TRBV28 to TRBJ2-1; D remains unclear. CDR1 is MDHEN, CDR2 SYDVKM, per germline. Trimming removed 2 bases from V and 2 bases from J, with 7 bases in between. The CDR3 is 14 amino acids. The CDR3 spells CASSLISTYNEQFF. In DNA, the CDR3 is TGTGCCAGCAGTTTAATCTCTACCTACAATGAGCAGTTCTTC.

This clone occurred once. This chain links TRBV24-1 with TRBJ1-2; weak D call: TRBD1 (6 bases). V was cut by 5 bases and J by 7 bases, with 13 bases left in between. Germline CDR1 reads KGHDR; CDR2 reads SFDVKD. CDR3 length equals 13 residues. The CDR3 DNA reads TGTGCCACCAGTGGACAGGCCCCGGGTGGCTACACCTTC. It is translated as CATSGQAPGGYTF.

Written as DNA, the CDR3 is TGCGCCAGCAGCTTTGGACAGGGTGGGGAGACCCAGTACTTC. Protein sequence: CASSFGQGGETQYF. The V gene is TRBV5-1, the J gene TRBJ2-5; 8 bases are shared with TRBD1. V was pared by 2 bases and J by 5 bases, with 5 bases of the junction left unmatched. The CDR3 covers 14 residues. Per the germline V gene, CDR1 is SGHRS and CDR2 is YFSETQ.